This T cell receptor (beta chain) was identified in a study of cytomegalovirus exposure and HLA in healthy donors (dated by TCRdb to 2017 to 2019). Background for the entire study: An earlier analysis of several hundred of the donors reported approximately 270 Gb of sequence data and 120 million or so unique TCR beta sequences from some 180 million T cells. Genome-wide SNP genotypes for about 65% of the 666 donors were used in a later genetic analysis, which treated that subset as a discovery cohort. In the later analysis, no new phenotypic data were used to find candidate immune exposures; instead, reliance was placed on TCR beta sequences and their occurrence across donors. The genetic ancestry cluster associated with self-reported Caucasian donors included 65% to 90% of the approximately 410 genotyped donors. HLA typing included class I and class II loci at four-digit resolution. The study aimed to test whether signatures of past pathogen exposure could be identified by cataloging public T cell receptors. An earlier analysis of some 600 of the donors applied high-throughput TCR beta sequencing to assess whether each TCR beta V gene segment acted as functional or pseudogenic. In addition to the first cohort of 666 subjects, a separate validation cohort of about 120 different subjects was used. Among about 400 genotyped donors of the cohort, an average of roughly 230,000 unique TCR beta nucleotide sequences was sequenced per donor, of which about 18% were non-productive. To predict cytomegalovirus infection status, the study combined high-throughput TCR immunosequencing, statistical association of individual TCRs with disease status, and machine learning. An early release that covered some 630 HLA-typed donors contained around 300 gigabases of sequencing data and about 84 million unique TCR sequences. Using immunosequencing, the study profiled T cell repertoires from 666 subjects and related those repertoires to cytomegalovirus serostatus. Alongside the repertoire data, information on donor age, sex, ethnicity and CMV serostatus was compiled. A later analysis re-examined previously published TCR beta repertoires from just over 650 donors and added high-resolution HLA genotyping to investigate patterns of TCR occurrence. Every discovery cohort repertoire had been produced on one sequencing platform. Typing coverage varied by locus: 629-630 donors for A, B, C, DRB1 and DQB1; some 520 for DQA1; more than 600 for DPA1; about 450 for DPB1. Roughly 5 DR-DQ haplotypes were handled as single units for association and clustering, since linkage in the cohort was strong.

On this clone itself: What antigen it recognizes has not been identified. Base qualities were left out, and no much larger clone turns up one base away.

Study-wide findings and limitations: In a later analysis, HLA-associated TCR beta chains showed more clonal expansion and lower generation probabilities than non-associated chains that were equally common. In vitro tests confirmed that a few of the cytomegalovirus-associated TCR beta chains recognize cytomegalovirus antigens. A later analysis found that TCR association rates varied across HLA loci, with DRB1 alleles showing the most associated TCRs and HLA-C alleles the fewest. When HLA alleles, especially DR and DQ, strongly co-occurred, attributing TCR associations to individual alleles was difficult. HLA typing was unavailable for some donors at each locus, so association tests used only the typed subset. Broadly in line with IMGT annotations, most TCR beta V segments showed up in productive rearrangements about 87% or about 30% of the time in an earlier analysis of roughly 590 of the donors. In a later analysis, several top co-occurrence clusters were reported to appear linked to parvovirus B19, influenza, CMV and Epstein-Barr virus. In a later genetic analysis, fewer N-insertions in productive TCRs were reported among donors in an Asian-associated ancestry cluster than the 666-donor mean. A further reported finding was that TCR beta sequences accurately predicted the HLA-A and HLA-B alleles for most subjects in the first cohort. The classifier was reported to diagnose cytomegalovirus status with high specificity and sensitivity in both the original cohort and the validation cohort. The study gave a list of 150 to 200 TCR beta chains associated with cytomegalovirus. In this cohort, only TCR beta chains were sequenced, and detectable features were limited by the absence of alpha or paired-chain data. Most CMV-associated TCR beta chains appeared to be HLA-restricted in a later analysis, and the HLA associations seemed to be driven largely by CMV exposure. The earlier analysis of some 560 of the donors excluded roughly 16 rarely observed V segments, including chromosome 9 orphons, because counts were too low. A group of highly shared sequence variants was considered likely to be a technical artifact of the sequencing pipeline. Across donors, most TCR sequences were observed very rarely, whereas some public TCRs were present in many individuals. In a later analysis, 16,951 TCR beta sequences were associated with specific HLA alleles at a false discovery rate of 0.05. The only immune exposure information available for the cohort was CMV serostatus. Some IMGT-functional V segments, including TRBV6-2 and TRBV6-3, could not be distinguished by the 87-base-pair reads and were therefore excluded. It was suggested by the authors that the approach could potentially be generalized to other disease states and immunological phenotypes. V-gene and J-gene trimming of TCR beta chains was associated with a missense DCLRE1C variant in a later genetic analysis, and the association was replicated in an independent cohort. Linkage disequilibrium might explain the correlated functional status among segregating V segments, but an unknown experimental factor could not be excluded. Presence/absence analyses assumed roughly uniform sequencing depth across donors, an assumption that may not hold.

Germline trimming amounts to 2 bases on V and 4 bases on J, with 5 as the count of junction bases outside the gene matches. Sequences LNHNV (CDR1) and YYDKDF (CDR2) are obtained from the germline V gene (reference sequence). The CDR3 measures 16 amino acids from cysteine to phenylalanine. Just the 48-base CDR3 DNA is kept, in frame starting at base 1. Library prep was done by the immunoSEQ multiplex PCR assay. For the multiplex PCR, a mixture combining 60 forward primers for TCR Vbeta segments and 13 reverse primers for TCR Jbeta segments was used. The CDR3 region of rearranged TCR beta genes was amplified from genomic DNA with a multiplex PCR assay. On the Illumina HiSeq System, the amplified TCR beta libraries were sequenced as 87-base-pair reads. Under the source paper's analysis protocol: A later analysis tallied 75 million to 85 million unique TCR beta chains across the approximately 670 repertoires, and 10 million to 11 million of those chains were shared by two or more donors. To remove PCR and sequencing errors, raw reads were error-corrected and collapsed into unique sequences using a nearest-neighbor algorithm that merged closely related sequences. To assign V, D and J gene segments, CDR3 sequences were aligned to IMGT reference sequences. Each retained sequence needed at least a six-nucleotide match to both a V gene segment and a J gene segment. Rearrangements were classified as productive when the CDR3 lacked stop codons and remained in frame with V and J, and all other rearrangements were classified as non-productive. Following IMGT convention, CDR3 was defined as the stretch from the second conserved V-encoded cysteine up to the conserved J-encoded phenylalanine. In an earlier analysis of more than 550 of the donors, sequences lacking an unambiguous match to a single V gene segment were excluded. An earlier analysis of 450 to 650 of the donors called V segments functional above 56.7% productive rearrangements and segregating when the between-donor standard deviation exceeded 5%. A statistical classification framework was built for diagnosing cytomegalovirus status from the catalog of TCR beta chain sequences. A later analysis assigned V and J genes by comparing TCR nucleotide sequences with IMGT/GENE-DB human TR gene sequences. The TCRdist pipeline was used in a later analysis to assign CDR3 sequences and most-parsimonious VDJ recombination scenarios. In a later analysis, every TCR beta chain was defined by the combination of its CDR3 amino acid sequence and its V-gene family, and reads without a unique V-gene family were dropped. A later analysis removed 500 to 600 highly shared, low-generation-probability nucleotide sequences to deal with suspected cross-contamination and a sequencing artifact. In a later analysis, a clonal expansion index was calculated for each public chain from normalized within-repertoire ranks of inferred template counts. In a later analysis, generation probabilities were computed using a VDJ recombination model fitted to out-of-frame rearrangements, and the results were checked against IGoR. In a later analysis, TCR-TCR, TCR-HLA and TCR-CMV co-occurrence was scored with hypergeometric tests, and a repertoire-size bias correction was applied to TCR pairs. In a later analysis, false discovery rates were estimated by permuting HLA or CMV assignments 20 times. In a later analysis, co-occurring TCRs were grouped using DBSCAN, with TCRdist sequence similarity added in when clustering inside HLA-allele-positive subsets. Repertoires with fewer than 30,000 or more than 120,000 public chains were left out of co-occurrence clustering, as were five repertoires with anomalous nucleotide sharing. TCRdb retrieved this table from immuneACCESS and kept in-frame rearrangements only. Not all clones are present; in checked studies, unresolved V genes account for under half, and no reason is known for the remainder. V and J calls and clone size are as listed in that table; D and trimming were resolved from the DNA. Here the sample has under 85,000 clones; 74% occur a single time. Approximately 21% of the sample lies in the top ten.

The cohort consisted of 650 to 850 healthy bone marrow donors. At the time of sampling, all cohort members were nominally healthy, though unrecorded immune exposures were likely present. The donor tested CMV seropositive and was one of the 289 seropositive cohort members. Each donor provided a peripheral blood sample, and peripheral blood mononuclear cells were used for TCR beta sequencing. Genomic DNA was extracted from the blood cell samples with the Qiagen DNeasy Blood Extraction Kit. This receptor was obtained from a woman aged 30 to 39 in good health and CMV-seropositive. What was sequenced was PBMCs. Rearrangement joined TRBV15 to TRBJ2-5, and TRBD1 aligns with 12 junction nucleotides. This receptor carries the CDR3 CATSRFRDRGRETQYF. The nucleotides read TGTGCCACCAGCAGATTCCGGGACAGGGGGCGAGAGACCCAGTACTTC.